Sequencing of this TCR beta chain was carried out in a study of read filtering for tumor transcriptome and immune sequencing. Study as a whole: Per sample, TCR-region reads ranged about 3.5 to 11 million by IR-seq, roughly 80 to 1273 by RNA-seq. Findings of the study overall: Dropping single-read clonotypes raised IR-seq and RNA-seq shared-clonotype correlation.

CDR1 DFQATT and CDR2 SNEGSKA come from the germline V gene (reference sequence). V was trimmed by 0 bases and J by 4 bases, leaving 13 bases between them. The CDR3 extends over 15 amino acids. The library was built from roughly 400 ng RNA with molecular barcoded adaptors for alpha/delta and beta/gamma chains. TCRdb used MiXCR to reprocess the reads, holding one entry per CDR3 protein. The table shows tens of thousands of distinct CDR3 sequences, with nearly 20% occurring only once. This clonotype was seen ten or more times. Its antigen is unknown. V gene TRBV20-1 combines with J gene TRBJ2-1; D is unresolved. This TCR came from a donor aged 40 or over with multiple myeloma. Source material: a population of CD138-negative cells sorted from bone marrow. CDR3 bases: TGCAGTGCTAGAGATCCGACCGACTCTTACAATGAGCAGTTCTTC. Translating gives CSARDPTDSYNEQFF.